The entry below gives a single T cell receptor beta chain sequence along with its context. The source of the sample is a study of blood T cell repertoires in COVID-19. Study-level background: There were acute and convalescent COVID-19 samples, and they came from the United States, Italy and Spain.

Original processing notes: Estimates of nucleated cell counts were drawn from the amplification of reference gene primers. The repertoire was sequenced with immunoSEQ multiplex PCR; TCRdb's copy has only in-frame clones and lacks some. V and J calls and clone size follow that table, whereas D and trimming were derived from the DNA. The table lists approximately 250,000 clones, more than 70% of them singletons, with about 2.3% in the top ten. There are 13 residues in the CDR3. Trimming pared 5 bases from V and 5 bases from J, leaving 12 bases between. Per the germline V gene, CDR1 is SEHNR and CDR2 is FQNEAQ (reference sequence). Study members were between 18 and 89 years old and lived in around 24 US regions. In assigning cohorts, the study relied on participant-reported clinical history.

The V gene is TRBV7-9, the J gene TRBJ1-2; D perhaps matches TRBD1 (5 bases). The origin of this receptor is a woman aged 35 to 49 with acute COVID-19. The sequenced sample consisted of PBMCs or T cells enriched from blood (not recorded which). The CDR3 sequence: CASSADSRYGYTF. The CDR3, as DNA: TGTGCCAGCAGCGCCGACAGTCGTTATGGCTACACCTTC.